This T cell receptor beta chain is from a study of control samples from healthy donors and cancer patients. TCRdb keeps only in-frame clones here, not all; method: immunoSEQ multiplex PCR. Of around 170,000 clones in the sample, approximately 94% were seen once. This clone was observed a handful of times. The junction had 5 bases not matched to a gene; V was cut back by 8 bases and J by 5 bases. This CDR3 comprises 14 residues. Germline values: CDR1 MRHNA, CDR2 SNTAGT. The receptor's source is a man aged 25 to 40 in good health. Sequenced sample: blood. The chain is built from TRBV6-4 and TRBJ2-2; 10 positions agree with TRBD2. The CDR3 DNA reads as TGTGCCAGCTCAGCGGGAGGGGAAACCGGGGAGCTGTTTTTT. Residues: CASSAGGETGELFF.